The rows below give T cell receptor beta chains drawn from one sample of a study of T cells after yellow fever vaccination. In TCRdb, the 5' RACE reads were re-called with MiXCR into one record per CDR3 protein. The sample shows 150,000 or so distinct CDR3 sequences, 9.3% of them seen only once. Specimen: CD8+ T cells sorted from PBMCs, collected 45 days after the yellow fever booster vaccination. These receptors were obtained from a young man who received the YFV17D yellow fever vaccine. Both conserved end residues are part of each CDR3. Fields, in order: D gene, J gene, V gene, clone size, CDR3 protein, CDR3 DNA. The D gene is left open where the match is weak. Where a row states a size, it is once, few, many or the class of an expanded clone; other rows omit it.

d_gene: NA
j_gene: TRBJ2-3
v_gene: TRBV5-1
abundance: few
CDR3aa: CASSARGTSTDTQYF
CDR3nt: TGCGCCAGCAGCGCTAGGGGGACCAGCACAGATACGCAGTATTTT

d_gene: TRBD1
j_gene: TRBJ2-5
v_gene: TRBV7-9
abundance: NA
CDR3aa: CASSSDRGTQYF
CDR3nt: TGTGCCAGCAGCTCGGACAGGGGGACCCAGTACTTC

d_gene: TRBD1
j_gene: TRBJ1-1
v_gene: TRBV7-8
abundance: many
CDR3aa: CASSLAATGGSEAFF
CDR3nt: TGTGCCAGCAGCTTAGCCGCAACAGGGGGCAGTGAAGCTTTCTTT

d_gene: NA
j_gene: TRBJ1-2
v_gene: TRBV4-1
abundance: NA
CDR3aa: CASSQVPNYGYTF
CDR3nt: TGCGCCAGCAGCCAAGTCCCTAACTATGGCTACACCTTC

d_gene: NA
j_gene: TRBJ2-7
v_gene: TRBV4-3
abundance: NA
CDR3aa: CASSQAAVYSYEQYF
CDR3nt: TGCGCCAGCAGCCAAGCAGCAGTTTACTCCTACGAGCAGTACTTC

d_gene: NA
j_gene: TRBJ1-6
v_gene: TRBV27
abundance: NA
CDR3aa: CASSLSRSTPLHF
CDR3nt: TGTGCCAGCAGTTTAAGTAGGTCTACACCCCTCCACTTT

d_gene: NA
j_gene: TRBJ2-5
v_gene: TRBV12-3/TRBV12-4
abundance: few
CDR3aa: CASSLRRDGETQYF
CDR3nt: TGTGCCAGCAGCCTACGCCGGGACGGAGAGACCCAGTACTTC

d_gene: NA
j_gene: TRBJ1-1
v_gene: TRBV2
abundance: few
CDR3aa: CASENRALNTEAFF
CDR3nt: TGTGCCAGCGAGAACAGGGCGCTGAACACTGAAGCTTTCTTT

d_gene: TRBD1
j_gene: TRBJ2-1
v_gene: TRBV20-1
abundance: NA
CDR3aa: CSATGPGTGTNEQFF
CDR3nt: TGCAGTGCAACGGGCCCCGGGACAGGGACCAATGAGCAGTTCTTC

d_gene: NA
j_gene: TRBJ2-1
v_gene: TRBV4-1
abundance: few
CDR3aa: CASSQNTGTSVGDEQFF
CDR3nt: TGCGCCAGCAGCCAAAACACTGGGACATCTGTAGGGGATGAGCAGTTCTTC

d_gene: NA
j_gene: TRBJ2-7
v_gene: TRBV4-1
abundance: few
CDR3aa: CASSQAGAAYEQYF
CDR3nt: TGCGCCAGCAGCCAAGCAGGGGCTGCCTACGAGCAGTACTTC

d_gene: NA
j_gene: TRBJ2-6
v_gene: TRBV4-3
abundance: many
CDR3aa: CASSQDLGSGANVLTF
CDR3nt: TGCGCCAGCAGCCAAGATCTTGGGTCTGGGGCCAACGTCCTGACTTTC

d_gene: TRBD1
j_gene: TRBJ1-1
v_gene: TRBV7-9
abundance: NA
CDR3aa: CASSSTLGQGHTEAFF
CDR3nt: TGTGCCAGCAGCTCAACCCTAGGACAGGGACACACTGAAGCTTTCTTT

d_gene: NA
j_gene: TRBJ2-1
v_gene: TRBV5-1
abundance: few
CDR3aa: CASSMGRSLRNEQFF
CDR3nt: TGCGCCAGCAGTATGGGCCGGTCTTTGAGAAATGAGCAGTTCTTC

d_gene: NA
j_gene: TRBJ1-2
v_gene: TRBV27
abundance: few
CDR3aa: CASSFKVNYGYTF
CDR3nt: TGTGCCAGCAGTTTCAAAGTTAACTATGGCTACACCTTC

d_gene: TRBD1
j_gene: TRBJ1-1
v_gene: TRBV5-5
abundance: few
CDR3aa: CASSASTGYTEAFF
CDR3nt: TGTGCCAGCAGCGCCTCGACAGGGTACACTGAAGCTTTCTTT

d_gene: NA
j_gene: TRBJ2-2
v_gene: TRBV27
abundance: few
CDR3aa: CATHGGGELFF
CDR3nt: TGTGCCACCCATGGAGGCGGGGAGCTGTTTTTT

d_gene: NA
j_gene: TRBJ1-5
v_gene: TRBV20-1
abundance: NA
CDR3aa: CSAQTIVAGSNQPQHF
CDR3nt: TGCAGTGCCCAAACCATCGTGGCAGGGAGCAATCAGCCCCAGCATTTT

d_gene: NA
j_gene: TRBJ2-5
v_gene: TRBV20-1
abundance: many
CDR3aa: CSARWGTETQYF
CDR3nt: TGCAGTGCGAGGTGGGGGACGGAGACCCAGTACTTC

d_gene: NA
j_gene: TRBJ2-1
v_gene: TRBV5-6
abundance: few
CDR3aa: CASPEGRHNEQFF
CDR3nt: TGTGCCAGCCCCGAGGGACGGCACAATGAGCAGTTCTTC

d_gene: TRBD1
j_gene: TRBJ2-3
v_gene: TRBV5-1
abundance: few
CDR3aa: CASSARGPEDTQYF
CDR3nt: TGCGCCAGCAGCGCCAGGGGGCCCGAAGATACGCAGTATTTT

d_gene: TRBD1
j_gene: TRBJ2-7
v_gene: TRBV4-3
abundance: NA
CDR3aa: CASSPRTGGMGEQYF
CDR3nt: TGCGCCAGCAGCCCAAGGACAGGGGGCATGGGGGAGCAGTACTTC

d_gene: TRBD2
j_gene: TRBJ2-6
v_gene: TRBV5-6
abundance: NA
CDR3aa: CASSLTSGGFILSGANVLTF
CDR3nt: TGTGCCAGCAGCTTGACTAGCGGGGGATTTATACTCTCTGGGGCCAACGTCCTGACTTTC

d_gene: NA
j_gene: TRBJ1-1
v_gene: TRBV20-1
abundance: NA
CDR3aa: CSARDRVGEAFF
CDR3nt: TGCAGTGCTAGAGACAGGGTGGGTGAAGCTTTCTTT

d_gene: TRBD2
j_gene: TRBJ2-5
v_gene: TRBV3-1
abundance: once
CDR3aa: CASSQDRWASGEETQYF
CDR3nt: TGTGCCAGCAGCCAAGATAGGTGGGCTAGCGGGGAAGAGACCCAGTACTTC

d_gene: TRBD1
j_gene: TRBJ2-2
v_gene: TRBV7-2
abundance: few
CDR3aa: CASSTGTGLHGELFF
CDR3nt: TGTGCCAGCAGCACCGGGACAGGGCTTCACGGGGAGCTGTTTTTT

d_gene: TRBD1
j_gene: TRBJ1-4
v_gene: TRBV5-1
abundance: NA
CDR3aa: CASSLRQGNEKLFF
CDR3nt: TGCGCCAGCAGCTTAAGACAGGGGAATGAAAAACTGTTTTTT

d_gene: NA
j_gene: TRBJ2-3
v_gene: TRBV7-9
abundance: NA
CDR3aa: CASRTRGGGTDTQYF
CDR3nt: TGTGCCAGCAGGACCCGGGGAGGAGGAACAGATACGCAGTATTTT

d_gene: NA
j_gene: TRBJ2-3
v_gene: TRBV4-2
abundance: NA
CDR3aa: CASSQEDRSTDTQYF
CDR3nt: TGTGCCAGCAGCCAGGAAGACCGTAGCACAGATACGCAGTATTTT

d_gene: NA
j_gene: TRBJ2-1
v_gene: TRBV3-1
abundance: NA
CDR3aa: CASSQVFQGSYEQFF
CDR3nt: TGTGCCAGCAGCCAAGTCTTTCAAGGTTCTTATGAGCAGTTCTTC

d_gene: NA
j_gene: TRBJ1-1
v_gene: TRBV5-1
abundance: few
CDR3aa: CASHQDGDPLNTEAFF
CDR3nt: TGCGCCAGCCACCAGGACGGAGACCCCTTGAACACTGAAGCTTTCTTT